This T cell receptor (beta chain) came from a study of T cell repertoires in cytomegalovirus infection. Study-level information: Both CMV infection and a matching HLA type were indicated by public TCR beta signatures.

V lost 0 bases to trimming and J lost 6 bases, with 12 bases between them. Germline V gene sequence: CDR1 LGHNA, CDR2 YNFKEQ. This CDR3 is 15 amino acids long. This clonotype has a handful of counts. Via MiXCR, TCRdb re-called the reads, giving one row per CDR3 protein. The sample holds around 300,000 distinct CDR3 sequences, 25% seen once. The chain combines TRBV4-2 with TRBJ1-5; the D gene is possibly TRBD1 (6 bases). This clonotype was sampled from a human donor in good health (CMV status not recorded). Some clones in this sample may be carry-over from other donors' samples. Sequencing input: PBMCs. Here the CDR3 reads CASSQDWLGGQPQHF. The CDR3 nucleotides read TGTGCCAGCAGCCAAGATTGGTTAGGGGGTCAGCCCCAGCATTTT.